This T cell receptor beta chain originates from a study of shared clonotypes between healthy human individuals. A note on this clone: Its antigen is not identified.

Germline CDR1 reads SGHVS; CDR2 reads FQNEAQ. CDR3 length: 14 amino acids. The V gene lost 0 bases and the J gene lost 5 bases, with 10 bases spanning the gap. Authors' methods: Junction-only immunoSEQ data arrived without quality scores, meaning filtering differed. This table comes from immunoSEQ multiplex PCR, and its TCRdb copy is limited to in-frame clones, with some not included. The D gene and trimming were derived from the DNA, and the V and J assignments and clone size from that table. Of approximately 2,000,000 clones listed, 85% to 95% were seen once; the top ten hold more than 1.5%. General observations from the study: An expected dependence of interdonor clonotype sharing on sequencing depth was noted. Clonotypes not shared had lower generation probabilities than those common to all four donors.

Terminally differentiated effector memory CD45RA+ cells were excluded by CCR7 positive selection of CD45RO-negative cells. The chain has TRBV7-8 and TRBJ2-5; TRBD1 might be the D (5 bases). The sequence derives from a man aged 18 to 29 in good health. Some clones in this sample may be carry-over from other donors' samples. Sequenced sample: naive CD8+ T cells from PBMCs. The CDR3, as DNA: TGTGCCAGCAGCTTAGCGAGGAAGGGGGAGACCCAGTACTTC. Its translation: CASSLARKGETQYF. The full variable domain, rest sourced from reference TRBV7-8 and TRBJ2-5, is GAGVSQSPRYKVAKRGQDVALRCDPISGHVSLFWYQQALGQGPEFLTYFQNEAQLDKSGLPSDRFFAERPEGSVSTLKIQRTQQEDSAVYLCASSLARKGETQYFGPGTRLLVL.